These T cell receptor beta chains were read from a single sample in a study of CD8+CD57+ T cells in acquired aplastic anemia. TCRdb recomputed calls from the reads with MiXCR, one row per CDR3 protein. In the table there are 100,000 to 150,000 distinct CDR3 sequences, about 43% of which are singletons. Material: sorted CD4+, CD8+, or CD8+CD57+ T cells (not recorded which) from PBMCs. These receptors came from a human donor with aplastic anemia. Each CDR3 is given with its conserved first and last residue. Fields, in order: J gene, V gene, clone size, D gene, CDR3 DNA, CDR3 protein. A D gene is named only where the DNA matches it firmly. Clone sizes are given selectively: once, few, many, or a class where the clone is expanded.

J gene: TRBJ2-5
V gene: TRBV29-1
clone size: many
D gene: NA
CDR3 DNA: TGCAGCCTTGGGCAGACCCATGGGACCCAGTACTTC
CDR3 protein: CSLGQTHGTQYF

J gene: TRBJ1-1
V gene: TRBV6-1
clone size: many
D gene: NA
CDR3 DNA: TGTGCCAGCAGTGAAGACCCGGGAGCACGAGCTTTCTTT
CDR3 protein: CASSEDPGARAFF

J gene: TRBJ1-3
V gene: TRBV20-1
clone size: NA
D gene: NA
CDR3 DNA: TGCAGTGCTAGGAACAGGCTCGAGGACACCATATATTTT
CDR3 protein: CSARNRLEDTIYF

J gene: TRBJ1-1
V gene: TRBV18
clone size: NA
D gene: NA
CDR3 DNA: TGTGCCAGCTCCCGAGGGGGAAGGGGCACTGAAGCTTTCTTT
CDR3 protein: CASSRGGRGTEAFF

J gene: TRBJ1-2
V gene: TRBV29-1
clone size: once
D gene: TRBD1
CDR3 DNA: TGCAGCGTCCATAAACCGGGACAGGGAAGGGGTGGCTACACCTTC
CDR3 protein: CSVHKPGQGRGGYTF

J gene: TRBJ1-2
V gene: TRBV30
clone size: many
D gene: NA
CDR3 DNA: TGTGCCTGGAACGCGGGGGCGCGAGGCTACACCTTC
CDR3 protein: CAWNAGARGYTF

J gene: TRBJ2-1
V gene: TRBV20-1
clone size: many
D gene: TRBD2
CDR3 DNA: TGCAGTCGACGACTAGCGGGGGCTCATGAGCAGTTCTTC
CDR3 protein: CSRRLAGAHEQFF

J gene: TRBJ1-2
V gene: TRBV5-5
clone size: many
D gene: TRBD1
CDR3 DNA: TGTGCCAGCAGCCCATACGGGACAGGGGATGGCTACACCTTC
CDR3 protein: CASSPYGTGDGYTF

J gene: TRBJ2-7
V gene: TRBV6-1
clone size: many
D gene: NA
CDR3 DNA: TGTGCCAGCAGCCACAGGGAGTACGAGCAGTACTTC
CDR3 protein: CASSHREYEQYF

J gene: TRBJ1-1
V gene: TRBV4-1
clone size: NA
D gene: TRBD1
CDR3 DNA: TGCGCCAGCAGCCAATTGACAGGGGGCGGTCGGAACACTGAAGCTTTCTTT
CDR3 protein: CASSQLTGGGRNTEAFF

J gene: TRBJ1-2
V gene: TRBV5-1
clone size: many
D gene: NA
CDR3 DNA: TGCGCCAGCAGCCCGCGGCCCGAGACAGCTTATGGCTACACCTTC
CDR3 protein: CASSPRPETAYGYTF

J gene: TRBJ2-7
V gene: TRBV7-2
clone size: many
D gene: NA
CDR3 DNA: TGTGCCAGCAGCTTAAAGGGAAACTCCTACGAGCAGTACTTC
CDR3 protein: CASSLKGNSYEQYF

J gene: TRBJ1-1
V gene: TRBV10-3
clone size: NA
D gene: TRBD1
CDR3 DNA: TGCGCCATCAGTGCAGTGACAGGGGGCCAGCTGAGCACTGAAGCTTTCTTT
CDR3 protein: CAISAVTGGQLSTEAFF

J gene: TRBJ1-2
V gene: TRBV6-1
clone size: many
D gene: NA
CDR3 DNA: TGTGCCAGCGCTGTCACCGGGGCGAGGGTCTATGGCTACACCTTC
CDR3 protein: CASAVTGARVYGYTF

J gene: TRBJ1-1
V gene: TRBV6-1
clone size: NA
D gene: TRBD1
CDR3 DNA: TGTGCCAGCAGCTCACCCCGGACAGGGCAGAACACTGAAGCTTTCTTT
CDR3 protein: CASSSPRTGQNTEAFF

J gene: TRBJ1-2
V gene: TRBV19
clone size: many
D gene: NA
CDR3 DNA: TGTGCCAGTAGTCCTACGACATATAACTATGGCTACACCTTC
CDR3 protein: CASSPTTYNYGYTF

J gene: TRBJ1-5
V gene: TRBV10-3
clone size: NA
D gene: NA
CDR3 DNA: TGTGCCATCAGTGCCACACAGGGCTATAGCAATCAGCCCCAGCATTTT
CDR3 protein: CAISATQGYSNQPQHF

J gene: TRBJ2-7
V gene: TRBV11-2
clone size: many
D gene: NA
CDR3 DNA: TGTGCCAGCAGCTTAGGAAGAGGGGCCAGTTCCGGGGAGCAGTACTTC
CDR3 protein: CASSLGRGASSGEQYF

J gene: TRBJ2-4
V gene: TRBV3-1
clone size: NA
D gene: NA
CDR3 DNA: TGTGCCAGCAGCCAAGATGGGACACCCCCAAACATTCAGTACTTC
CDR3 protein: CASSQDGTPPNIQYF

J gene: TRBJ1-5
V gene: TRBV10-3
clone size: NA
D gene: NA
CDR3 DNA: TGTGCCATCAGTGAGTTCGTAGCGGGGAGGAGGACAGCCCAGCATTTT
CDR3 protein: CAISEFVAGRRTAQHF

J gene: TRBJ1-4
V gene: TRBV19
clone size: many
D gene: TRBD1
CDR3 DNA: TGTGCCAGTAGCGATGGGGACAGGGCTCATAATGAAAAACTGTTTTTT
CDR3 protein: CASSDGDRAHNEKLFF

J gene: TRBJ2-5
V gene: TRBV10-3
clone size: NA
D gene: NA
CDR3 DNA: TGTGCCATCAGTGAGGGGGCTCAAGAGACCCAGTACTTC
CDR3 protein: CAISEGAQETQYF

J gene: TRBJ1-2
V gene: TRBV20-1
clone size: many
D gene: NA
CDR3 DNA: TGCAGTGCTAGAGAGGGGACCGGTTATGGCTACACCTTC
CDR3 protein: CSAREGTGYGYTF

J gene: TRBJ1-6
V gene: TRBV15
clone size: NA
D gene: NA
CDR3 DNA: TGTGCCACCAGCGTCGGACAAAGCTATAATTCACCCCTCCACTTT
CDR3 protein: CATSVGQSYNSPLHF

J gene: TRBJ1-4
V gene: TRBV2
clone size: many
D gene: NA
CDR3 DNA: TGTGCCAGCAGTGGAGCCCCTCCGGTTTCAACTAATGAAAAACTGTTTTTT
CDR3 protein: CASSGAPPVSTNEKLFF

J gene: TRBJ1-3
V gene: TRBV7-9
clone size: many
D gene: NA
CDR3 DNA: TGTGCCAGCAGCTTAGAAAACAGGCAGAACACCATATATTTT
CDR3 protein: CASSLENRQNTIYF

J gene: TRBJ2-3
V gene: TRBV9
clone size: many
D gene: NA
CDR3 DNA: TGTGCCAGCAGCGACAACTCCTACACAGATACGCAGTATTTT
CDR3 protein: CASSDNSYTDTQYF

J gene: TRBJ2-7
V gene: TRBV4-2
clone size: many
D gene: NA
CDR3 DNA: TGTGCCAGCAGCCAAGAGGGGACTGTTACCTACGAGCAGTACTTC
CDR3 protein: CASSQEGTVTYEQYF

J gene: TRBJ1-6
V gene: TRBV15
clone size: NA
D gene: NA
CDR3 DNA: TGTGCCACCAGCAGAGAGAGGGGGGTAAACTCACCCCTCCACTTT
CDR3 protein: CATSRERGVNSPLHF

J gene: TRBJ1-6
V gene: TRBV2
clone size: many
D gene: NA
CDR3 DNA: TGTGCCAGCAGTACAACAAAAAGCCGGTATAATTCACCCCTCCACTTT
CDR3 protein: CASSTTKSRYNSPLHF

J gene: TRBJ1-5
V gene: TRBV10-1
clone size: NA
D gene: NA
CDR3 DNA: TGCGCCAGCAGTGAGTCGGCGTGGGGGAGCCAAGAGACCCAGCATTTT
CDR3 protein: CASSESAWGSQETQHF

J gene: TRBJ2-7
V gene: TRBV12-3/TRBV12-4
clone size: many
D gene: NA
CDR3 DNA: TGTGCCAGCAGTTGGGGCCAATCGGGGGAGCAGTACTTC
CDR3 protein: CASSWGQSGEQYF

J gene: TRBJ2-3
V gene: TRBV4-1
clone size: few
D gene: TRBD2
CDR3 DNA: TGCGCCAGCAGCCAAGATCAGCGGGGGGGCAGAGATACGCAGTATTTT
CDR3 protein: CASSQDQRGGRDTQYF

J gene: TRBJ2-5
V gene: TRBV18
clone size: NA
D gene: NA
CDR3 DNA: TGTGCCAGCTCGCCCCGGGGCCGAGCGACCCAGTACTTC
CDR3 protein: CASSPRGRATQYF

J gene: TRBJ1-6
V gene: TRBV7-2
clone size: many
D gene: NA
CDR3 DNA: TGTGCCAGCAGCCCCCGGGCGGGAGTGCTTAAGAATTCACCCCTCCACTTT
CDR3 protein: CASSPRAGVLKNSPLHF